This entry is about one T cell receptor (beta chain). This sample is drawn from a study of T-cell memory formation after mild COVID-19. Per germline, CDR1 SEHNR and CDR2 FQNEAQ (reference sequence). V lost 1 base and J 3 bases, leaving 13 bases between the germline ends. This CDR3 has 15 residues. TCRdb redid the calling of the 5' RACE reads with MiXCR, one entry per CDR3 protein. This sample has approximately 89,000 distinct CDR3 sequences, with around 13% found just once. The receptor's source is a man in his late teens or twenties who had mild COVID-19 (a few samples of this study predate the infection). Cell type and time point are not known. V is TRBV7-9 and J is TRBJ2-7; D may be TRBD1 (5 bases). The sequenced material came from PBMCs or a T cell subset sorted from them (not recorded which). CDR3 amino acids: CASSLGATAYYEQYF. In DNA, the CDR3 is TGTGCCAGCAGCTTAGGTGCGACAGCATACTACGAGCAGTACTTC.